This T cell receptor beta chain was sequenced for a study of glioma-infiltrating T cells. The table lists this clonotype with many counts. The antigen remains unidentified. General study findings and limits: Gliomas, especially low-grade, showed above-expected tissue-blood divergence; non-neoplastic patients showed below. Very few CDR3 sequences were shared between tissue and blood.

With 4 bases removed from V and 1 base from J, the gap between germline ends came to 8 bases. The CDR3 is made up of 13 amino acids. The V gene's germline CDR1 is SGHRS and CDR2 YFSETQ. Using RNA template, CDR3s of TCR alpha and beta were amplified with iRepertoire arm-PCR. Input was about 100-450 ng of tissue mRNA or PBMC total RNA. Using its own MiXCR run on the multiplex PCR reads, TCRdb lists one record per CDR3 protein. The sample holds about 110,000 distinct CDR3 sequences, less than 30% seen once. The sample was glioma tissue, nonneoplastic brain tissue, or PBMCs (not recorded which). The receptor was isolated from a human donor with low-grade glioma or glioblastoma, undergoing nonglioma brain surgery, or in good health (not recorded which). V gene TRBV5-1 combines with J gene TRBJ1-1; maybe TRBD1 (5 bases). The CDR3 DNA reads TGCGCCAGCAGCCAGCAGGGGAACACTGAAGCTTTCTTT. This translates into CASSQQGNTEAFF. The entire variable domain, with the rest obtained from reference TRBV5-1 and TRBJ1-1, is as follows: KAGVTQTPRYLIKTRGQQVTLSCSPISGHRSVSWYQQTPGQGLQFLFEYFSETQRNKGNFPGRFSGRQFSNSRSEMNVSTLELGDSALYLCASSQQGNTEAFFGQGTRLTVV.